Here is one T cell receptor beta chain with its context. Amplification used 60 Vbeta primers and 13 Jbeta primers. Repertoires were generated with immunoSEQ multiplex PCR, while TCRdb's copy carries only in-frame clones and drops some. The data show some 120,000 clones, around 80% seen once. This specimen belongs to a study of cytomegalovirus exposure and HLA in healthy donors. Specimen: PBMCs. The clonotype comes from a woman aged 18 to 35 in good health and CMV-seropositive.

For the CDR3, the DNA is TGTGCCAGCAGTTTGTCCGCGGGTAAGGGCGGATATACGCAGTATTTT. Translating it yields CASSLSAGKGGYTQYF. The chain combines TRBV6-5 with TRBJ2-3; possible D gene TRBD2, 5 bases. CDR1 and CDR2 from the germline V gene are MNHEY and SVGAGI. The V and J ends lost 4 bases and 7 bases respectively, with 21 bases between them. The length of the CDR3 is 16 residues.